One sample yielded the 10 T cell receptor beta chains listed below, sequenced in a study of regulatory T cells in long-lasting Graves disease. Time point noted: persistent/refractory GD, antithyroid drugs over 5 years with positive TRAb. The TCR library was made from RNA extracted from PBMCs. CDR3 regions were amplified by Arm-PCR using iRepertoire HTBI primers to build TCR beta libraries. TCRdb fed the multiplex PCR reads into MiXCR, producing one record per CDR3 protein. Of around 460,000 distinct CDR3 sequences in the sample, under 25% were seen once. Here the sequenced sample was peripheral blood mononuclear cells (PBMCs), taken when the disease was refractory, from a patient treated with antithyroid drugs. These receptors all stem from a female donor with Graves disease.

This clonotype was seen many times. The chain recombines TRBV20-1 with TRBJ2-6; no firm D call. Germline assignment: CDR1 DFQATT and CDR2 SNEGSKA (reference sequence). V was cut by 6 bases and J by 4 bases, with 16 bases left in between. CDR3 length: 15 residues. The CDR3 DNA reads TGCAGTGCACCCGTTGGGTCCCCCGGGGCCAACGTCCTGACTTTC. Protein: CSAPVGSPGANVLTF.

Comment on this clonotype: This sequence may be a read error, since a much larger clone differs from it by one base. V is TRBV6-1 and J is TRBJ2-5; 8 positions match TRBD2. Germline loops: CDR1 MNHNS, CDR2 SASEGT. V lost 5 bases to trimming and J lost 3 bases; unmatched junction nucleotides: 14. The CDR3 is 17 amino acids. The CDR3, as DNA: TGTGCCAGCAGTCGGCCCCACGGGGGGGGGCTAGAAGAGACCCAGTACTTC. Its protein is CASSRPHGGGLEETQYF.

The chain uses TRBV4-1 and TRBJ2-7; 9 nucleotides match TRBD2. Germline V lookup: CDR1 MGHRA, CDR2 YSYEKL. The CDR3 contains 15 residues. The ends lost 0 bases at V and 3 bases at J; junction bases unmatched: 3. This CDR3 reads CASSQDVSGGYEQYF. CDR3 sequence (DNA): TGCGCCAGCAGCCAAGATGTTAGCGGGGGCTACGAGCAGTACTTC.

This clonotype has a handful of counts. The chain recombines TRBV10-3 with TRBJ1-4; 9 bases are a match to TRBD1. V shed 5 bases, J shed 8 bases, and the junction held 6 bases outside the gene matches. Germline CDR1 ENHRY, CDR2 SYGVKD. The CDR3 has 14 amino acids. The CDR3 sequence is CAISSPDRGEKLFF. The CDR3 bases are TGTGCCATCAGTTCCCCTGACAGGGGGGAAAAACTGTTTTTT.

This clonotype was seen only a few times. The V call is TRBV30, the J call TRBJ1-4; D is perhaps TRBD1 (5 bases). Deletions cut 2 bases from V and 12 bases from J, with 16 bases between. The germline CDR1 and CDR2 sequences are GTSNPN and SVGIG (reference sequence). This CDR3 has 13 residues. CDR3 amino acids: CAWSKGPRGQLFF. CDR3 DNA sequence: TGTGCCTGGAGTAAGGGGCCGCGAGGGCAACTGTTTTTT.

The chain employs TRBV20-1 and TRBJ1-5; 9 bases align to TRBD1. CDR1 is DFQATT, CDR2 SNEGSKA, per germline (reference sequence). There are 15 residues in the CDR3. J gave up 6 bases and V 2 bases, and 8 bases lay outside the gene matches. CDR3 amino acids: CSARLGQGLSQPQHF. In DNA form, the CDR3 reads TGCAGTGCTAGACTTGGACAGGGGCTGAGTCAGCCCCAGCATTTT.

The rearrangement joins TRBV4-1 to TRBJ2-5, with D hard to call. Germline V gene data show CDR1 as MGHRA and CDR2 as YSYEKL. The V end lost 1 base, the J end lost 5 bases, and 8 bases lay between the germline ends. The CDR3 runs 13 residues. The DNA for the CDR3 is TGCGCCAGCAGCCAAGTGGTCCGGGAGACCCAGTACTTC. Its protein product is CASSQVVRETQYF.

This clonotype was seen only a few times. V gene TRBV5-1 combines with J gene TRBJ1-6, with 9 bases that match TRBD1. CDR3 length: 15 amino acids. After removal of 4 bases from V and 7 bases from J, the junction contained 6 bases not matched to a gene. Germline values: CDR1 SGHRS, CDR2 YFSETQ. CDR3 region: CASSDRDRVNSPLHF. In DNA, the CDR3 is TGCGCCAGCAGCGACCGGGACAGGGTCAATTCACCCCTCCACTTT. Based on the CDR3 plus reference TRBV5-1 and TRBJ1-6, the full variable domain is KAGVTQTPRYLIKTRGQQVTLSCSPISGHRSVSWYQQTPGQGLQFLFEYFSETQRNKGNFPGRFSGRQFSNSRSEMNVSTLELGDSALYLCASSDRDRVNSPLHFGNGTRLTVT.

The table lists this clonotype with a few counts. V and J are TRBV7-9 and TRBJ1-2; 7 nucleotides line up with TRBD1. Trimming at V came to 6 bases and at J to 2 bases, leaving 9 bases not matched to a gene. Germline V lookup: CDR1 SEHNR, CDR2 FQNEAQ (reference sequence). CDR3 length: 15 residues. CDR3 loop: CASRLGQDPNYGYTF. The CDR3 DNA follows: TGTGCCAGCAGACTAGGACAGGATCCCAACTATGGCTACACCTTC.

This clonotype was picked up many times. The rearrangement joins TRBV12-3 or TRBV12-4 to TRBJ1-2; TRBD1 is a possible D gene (5 bases). Trimming removed 5 bases at V and 8 bases at J, with 9 bases between. This CDR3 has 11 amino acids. The CDR3 nucleotides read TGTGCCAGCAGTCAGGGTGGCGGCTACACCTTC. The encoded protein is CASSQGGGYTF.